A single sample gave rise to the 12 T cell receptor beta chains below, sequenced in a study of T cells in Graves' hyperthyroidism and ophthalmopathy. Researchers took RNA transcripts and amplified the TCR beta CDR3 regions from them. Carried out on the TCR CDR3, a first-round RT-PCR used the HTBI primer set. TCRdb reprocessed the multiplex PCR reads with MiXCR, giving one entry per CDR3 protein. This sample carries hundreds of thousands of distinct CDR3 sequences, just under 20% of them seen once, and the ten largest clones take around 50%. Sequencing input: blood. The receptors stem from a man aged 35-49 years with Graves' ophthalmopathy.

The chain recombines TRBV5-6 with TRBJ2-1, with D possibly being TRBD1 (6 bases). Germline CDR1 and CDR2: SGHDT and YYEEEE. Trimming took off 2 bases at V and 3 bases at J, with 12 bases between the two ends. CDR3 size: 15 residues. The CDR3: CASSFDRYGYNEQFF. The CDR3 DNA sequence: TGTGCCAGCAGCTTCGACAGGTATGGCTACAATGAGCAGTTCTTC.

The chain uses TRBV6-1 and TRBJ1-6; TRBD1 matches 7 bases. J was trimmed by 10 bases and V by 6 bases; bases with no gene match: 12. Germline V gene data show CDR1 as MNHNS and CDR2 as SASEGT. CDR3 length: 15 amino acids. CDR3 DNA: TGTGCCAGCAGCCCCCGACAGGGATCCGGATCACCCCTCCACTTT. Residues: CASSPRQGSGSPLHF.

This clonotype was observed a handful of times. The J gene is TRBJ2-1, the V gene TRBV13, with D possibly matching TRBD1 (6 bases). Germline V gene sequence: CDR1 PRHDT, CDR2 FYEKMQ (reference sequence). V was cut by 8 bases and J by 7 bases, with 15 bases left in between. The length of the CDR3 is 13 residues. The chain's CDR3 is CASLTTGGNEQFF. CDR3 bases: TGTGCCAGCCTCACGACAGGTGGTAATGAGCAGTTCTTC.

The chain has TRBV9 and TRBJ2-7; 8 positions agree with TRBD2. Germline loops: CDR1 SGDLS, CDR2 YYNGEE. The CDR3 totals 14 residues. V trimming: 4 bases; J trimming: 6 bases; junction bases outside the gene matches: 9. The CDR3 bases are TGTGCCAGCAGCCCCCGACGAGCGGGAGCCGAGCAGTACTTC. Translated, it gives CASSPRRAGAEQYF.

This clonotype has ten or more counts. The chain joins TRBV18 to TRBJ1-1; D is undetermined. The CDR3 is 14 amino acids. V lost 3 bases, J lost 1 base, and 9 bases lay in between. Germline assignment: CDR1 KGHSH and CDR2 LQKENI. The DNA of the CDR3 is TGTGCCAGCTCACCGGGGTTGTCGAACACTGAAGCTTTCTTT. Its protein product is CASSPGLSNTEAFF.

The chain recombines TRBV20-1 with TRBJ2-7; 10 nucleotides line up with TRBD1. V was clipped by 6 bases and J by 3 bases; unmatched bases: 11. This CDR3 region has 15 residues. The germline gives CDR1 DFQATT, CDR2 SNEGSKA (reference sequence). CDR3 bases: TGCAGTGCCCCCCTTGGGGACAGGGGAGTCTACGAGCAGTACTTC. Protein: CSAPLGDRGVYEQYF.

The gene calls are TRBV6-1 and TRBJ1-1, with 8 bases identical to TRBD1. Per the germline V gene, CDR1 is MNHNS and CDR2 is SASEGT. The CDR3 consists of 17 residues. J gave up 5 bases and V 4 bases, and 15 bases lay outside the gene matches. CDR3 in amino acids: CASSGTHKGQGGTEAFF. CDR3 bases: TGTGCCAGCAGTGGCACACACAAAGGACAGGGAGGTACTGAAGCTTTCTTT.

This clonotype has at least ten counts. This rearrangement joins TRBV20-1 to TRBJ2-4; D is undetermined. V was cut by 0 bases and J by 6 bases, with 6 bases left in between. Germline CDR1 is DFQATT and CDR2 is SNEGSKA (reference sequence). CDR3 length: 12 amino acids. The CDR3 loop reads CSARDKPNIQYF. The CDR3 nucleotides read TGCAGTGCTAGAGATAAGCCAAACATTCAGTACTTC.

This chain connects TRBV27 to TRBJ1-6; D is uncertain. The CDR3 extends over 15 amino acids. In germline, CDR1 is MNHEY, CDR2 SMNVEV (reference sequence). The V end lost 7 bases, the J end lost 7 bases, and 17 bases lay between the germline ends. The CDR3 reads CASTPNPVRNSPLHF. The CDR3 bases are TGTGCCAGCACCCCGAACCCTGTCCGCAATTCACCCCTCCACTTT.

This clonotype was picked up a small number of times. The chain recombines TRBV7-2 with TRBJ2-1; D remains unclear. Germline V CDR1 and CDR2: SGHTA, FQGNSA. Trimming shortened V by 5 bases and J by 8 bases, and 10 bases separated the two germline ends. The CDR3 totals 12 residues. CDR3 loop: CASSVSIDEQFF. The CDR3 DNA follows: TGTGCCAGCAGCGTGTCAATCGATGAGCAGTTCTTC.

This clonotype was counted only a few times. The V gene is TRBV4-2, the J gene TRBJ2-1; 9 bases line up with TRBD2. Germline CDR1 is LGHNA and CDR2 is YNFKEQ. The CDR3 runs 17 residues. J gave up 5 bases and V 0 bases, and 8 bases lay outside the gene matches. CDR3: CASSQEVPAGGDNEQFF. The CDR3 nucleotides read TGTGCCAGCAGCCAAGAGGTACCAGCGGGAGGAGACAATGAGCAGTTCTTC.

This clonotype has only a few counts. This chain connects TRBV7-9 to TRBJ2-7; 10 nucleotides match TRBD1. In germline, CDR1 is SEHNR, CDR2 FQNEAQ (reference sequence). Losses at the gene ends were 3 bases for V and 4 bases for J; bases not matched to a gene: 3. The CDR3 consists of 14 residues. This CDR3 is CASSLTGGEYEQYF. The CDR3 region has the DNA TGTGCCAGCAGCTTGACAGGGGGCGAGTACGAGCAGTACTTC.